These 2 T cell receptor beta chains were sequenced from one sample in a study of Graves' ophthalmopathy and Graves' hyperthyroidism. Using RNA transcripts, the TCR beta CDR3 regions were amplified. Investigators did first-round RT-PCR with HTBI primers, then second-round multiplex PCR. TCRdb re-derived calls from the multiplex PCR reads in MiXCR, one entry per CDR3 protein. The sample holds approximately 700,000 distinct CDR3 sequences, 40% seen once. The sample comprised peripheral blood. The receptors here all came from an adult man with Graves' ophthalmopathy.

For the CDR3, the DNA is TGCGCCAGCAGCCAAGATTATACCCTACAAGAGACCCAGTACTTC. Residues: CASSQDYTLQETQYF. This chain uses TRBV4-3 with TRBJ2-5; D is unclear. CDR1 LGHNA and CDR2 YSLEER come from the germline V gene. This CDR3 region has 15 residues. V was cut by 0 bases and J by 2 bases, with 10 bases left in between.

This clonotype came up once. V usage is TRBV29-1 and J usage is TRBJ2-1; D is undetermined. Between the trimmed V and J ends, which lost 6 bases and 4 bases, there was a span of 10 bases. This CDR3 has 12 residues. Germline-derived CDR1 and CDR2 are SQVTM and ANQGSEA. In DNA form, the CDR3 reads TGCAGCGTGGATGGAGCATACAATGAGCAGTTCTTC. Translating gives CSVDGAYNEQFF.